The 15 T cell receptor beta chains below were found in one sample sequenced in a study of cytomegalovirus exposure and HLA in healthy donors. PCR amplification relied on 60 Vbeta primers (plus 13 Jbeta primers). TCRdb's table, derived via immunoSEQ multiplex PCR, lists solely in-frame clones and lacks some. Of roughly 100,000 clones listed, 60% to 80% were seen once; the top ten hold about 2.6%. The material sequenced was PBMCs. All receptors come from a man aged 50 to 60 in good health and CMV-seropositive.

The chain joins TRBV25-1 to TRBJ1-6, with 10 nucleotides matching TRBD1. The CDR3 sequence is 15 residues long. Germline V gene sequence: CDR1 MGHDK, CDR2 SYGVNS. V was clipped by 4 bases and J by 8 bases; unmatched bases: 5. This CDR3 is CASSVWDRGDSPLHF. The DNA of the CDR3 is TGTGCCAGCAGTGTTTGGGACAGGGGAGATTCACCCCTCCACTTT.

This clone showed up just once. The chain links TRBV5-4 to TRBJ2-5, with a possible D match to TRBD2 (5 bases). Trimming removed 4 bases at V and 0 bases at J, with 16 bases between. Germline loops: CDR1 SGHNT, CDR2 YYREEE (reference sequence). The length of the CDR3 is 16 residues. The CDR3 is CASSPGGYRNQETQYF. In DNA form, the CDR3 reads TGTGCCAGCAGCCCCGGCGGGTACAGAAACCAAGAGACCCAGTACTTC.

The rearrangement uses TRBV12-5 and TRBJ1-1; 8 positions agree with TRBD1. The junction had 3 bases not matched to a gene; V was cut back by 6 bases and J by 3 bases. The CDR3 sequence is 13 residues long. Germline lookup yields CDR1 LGHNT and CDR2 FRNRAP. The CDR3 sequence: CASGWDRYTEAFF. The CDR3 DNA sequence: TGTGCTAGTGGCTGGGACAGGTACACTGAAGCTTTCTTT.

The rearrangement links TRBV2 to TRBJ1-5, with 7 positions matching TRBD1. This CDR3 comprises 13 residues. The V gene end was trimmed by 10 bases and the J gene end by 1 base; junction bases not matched to a gene: 4. Germline CDR1 SNHLY, CDR2 FYNNEI. Written as DNA, the CDR3 is TGTGCCATCCGACAGGGAAGCAATCAGCCCCAGCATTTT. Its translation is CAIRQGSNQPQHF.

CDR3 DNA: TGTGCCAGCGGCCGCGCCCTAGCGGGCACAGATACGCAGTATTTT. This gives the protein CASGRALAGTDTQYF. The V and J genes are TRBV6-5 and TRBJ2-3; TRBD2 matches at 7 bases. The CDR3 sequence is 15 residues long. The V gene's germline CDR1 is MNHEY and CDR2 SVGAGI. The junction had 9 bases not matched to a gene; V was cut back by 8 bases and J by 1 base.

V usage is TRBV10-3 and J usage is TRBJ1-4; 9 bases align to TRBD1. V lost 10 bases to trimming and J lost 5 bases; unmatched junction nucleotides: 5. The CDR3 spans 13 residues. The germline V gene has CDR1 ENHRY and CDR2 SYGVKD. Written as DNA, the CDR3 is TGTGCCACCCGGGACAGGGAAAATGAAAAACTGTTTTTT. Its translation: CATRDRENEKLFF.

This chain's CDR3 is CASSPGGAFGETQYF. The CDR3 bases are TGCGCCAGCAGCCCAGGGGGCGCGTTTGGAGAGACCCAGTACTTC. This rearrangement joins TRBV5-1 to TRBJ2-5; TRBD1 aligns across 8 bases. V shed 4 bases, J shed 4 bases, and the junction held 9 bases outside the gene matches. CDR3 length equals 15 residues. CDR1 is SGHRS, CDR2 YFSETQ, per germline.

V is TRBV11-2 and J is TRBJ2-7; 7 nucleotides align to TRBD2. After removal of 2 bases from V and 6 bases from J, the junction contained 7 bases not matched to a gene. Germline assignment: CDR1 SGHAT and CDR2 FQNNGV. The CDR3 runs 14 residues. CDR3 loop: CASSLLRGRIEQYF. In DNA, the CDR3 is TGTGCCAGCAGCTTATTGCGGGGGAGGATCGAGCAGTACTTC.

The chain recombines TRBV27 with TRBJ1-4, with TRBD1 matching 10 bases. CDR3 length: 18 amino acids. Germline loops: CDR1 MNHEY, CDR2 SMNVEV (reference sequence). The V and J ends lost 6 bases and 0 bases, in that order; junction bases with no gene match: 10. The CDR3 sequence: CASSRGTGAYATNEKLFF. The CDR3 region has the DNA TGTGCCAGCAGCCGAGGGACAGGGGCCTATGCAACTAATGAAAAACTGTTTTTT.

J is TRBJ2-1 and V is TRBV5-1; D may be TRBD1 (8 bases). Per germline, CDR1 SGHRS and CDR2 YFSETQ. CDR3 length: 14 amino acids. V was cut by 2 bases and J by 7 bases, with 13 bases left in between. CDR3 bases: TGCGCCAGCAGCTTCACAGGGGGGGAGAATGAGCAGTTCTTC. Translating gives CASSFTGGENEQFF.

The chain employs TRBV4-1 and TRBJ1-6; D ambiguous. Germline CDR1 and CDR2: MGHRA and YSYEKL. The V end was cut by 1 base, the J end by 8 bases, with 9 bases between. This CDR3 has 14 amino acids. Here the CDR3 reads CASSQGRRHSPLHF. The CDR3 coding sequence is TGCGCCAGCAGCCAAGGAAGGAGGCATTCACCCCTCCACTTT.

CDR3 DNA sequence: TGTGCCAGCAGGGATTGGTCAGCGGGAGCCTACGAGCAGTACTTC. It is translated as CASRDWSAGAYEQYF. The V call is TRBV2, the J call TRBJ2-7; 8 bases agree with TRBD2. CDR1 and CDR2 (germline): SNHLY, FYNNEI. The CDR3 is 15 amino acids. J lost 2 bases, V lost 6 bases, and 9 bases had no gene match.

This clone came up once. The chain combines TRBV5-5 with TRBJ1-2, with D uncertain. This CDR3 spans 14 amino acids. Germline values: CDR1 SGHKS, CDR2 YYEKEE (reference sequence). The V end lost 1 base, the J end lost 8 bases, and 15 bases lay between the germline ends. The CDR3 sequence is CASSLQSIGGGYTF. Here the CDR3 DNA reads TGTGCCAGCAGCTTGCAAAGTATCGGAGGGGGCTACACCTTC.

The chain uses TRBV27 and TRBJ1-1, with a possible D match to TRBD1 (5 bases). With 4 bases removed from V and 7 bases from J, the gap between germline ends came to 19 bases. CDR3 size: 15 residues. CDR1 MNHEY and CDR2 SMNVEV come from the germline V gene (reference sequence). The CDR3 here is CASSYRGTLLGEAFF. The CDR3 nucleotides are TGTGCCAGCAGTTATCGGGGGACTCTCCTGGGTGAAGCTTTCTTT.

The chain carries TRBV6-1 and TRBJ2-5; 7 nucleotides agree with TRBD1. The V segment lost 6 bases and the J segment 2 bases; nucleotides outside the gene matches: 3. The CDR3 runs to 13 residues. The germline V gene encodes CDR1 MNHNS and CDR2 SASEGT. The CDR3 DNA is TGTGCCAGCAGAAGGACAGGTCAAGAGACCCAGTACTTC. Its translation: CASRRTGQETQYF.